This TCR beta chain was captured by sequencing in a study of control samples from healthy donors and cancer patients. Unmatched junction bases numbered 4, after V lost 2 bases and J lost 4 bases. CDR3 size: 14 residues. Germline-derived CDR1 and CDR2 are MNHEY and SVGEGT. Only in-frame clones appear in the TCRdb table, and some are missing; sequencing was by immunoSEQ multiplex PCR. The sample holds 150,000 to 200,000 clones, roughly 89% seen once. The rearrangement links TRBV6-2 or TRBV6-3 to TRBJ1-2; 7 nucleotides line up with TRBD1. Sequencing was performed on blood. The TCR was taken from a woman in her twenties or thirties in good health. The CDR3 sequence: CASSYGDRAYGYTF. The CDR3 nucleotides are TGTGCCAGCAGTTACGGAGACAGGGCCTATGGCTACACCTTC.